This TCR beta chain was documented in a study of T cells in tuberculosis. Study summary: Samples predate treatment or fall within its first 7 days. Whole-study results and caveats: Smaller distances to GMM-specific TCRs suggested their expansion in active tuberculosis. Using the GMM-specific repertoire gave 85% to 90% accuracy versus approximately 66% with motifs.

This sample's time point: new active TB diagnosis, blood taken before or within 7 days of starting treatment. Confirmation came from sputum smear and/or culture positivity for M. tuberculosis. The length of the CDR3 is 15 residues. Germline V lookup: CDR1 MNHEY, CDR2 SVGAGI. Losses at the gene ends were 8 bases for V and 10 bases for J; bases not matched to a gene: 16. Method: immunoSEQ multiplex PCR; TCRdb's copy keeps in-frame clones and lacks some. Of about 49,000 clones listed, 90% to 95% are singletons. As to this clone: The target antigen is unknown.

This specimen consisted of PBMCs, obtained at tuberculosis diagnosis. This receptor was taken from an adult with tuberculosis. This chain joins TRBV6-5 and TRBJ2-1; 8 bases align to TRBD2. The CDR3 here is CASGPRVAGRGEQFF. The CDR3 DNA reads TGTGCCAGCGGTCCTCGGGTAGCGGGACGGGGAGAGCAGTTCTTC.